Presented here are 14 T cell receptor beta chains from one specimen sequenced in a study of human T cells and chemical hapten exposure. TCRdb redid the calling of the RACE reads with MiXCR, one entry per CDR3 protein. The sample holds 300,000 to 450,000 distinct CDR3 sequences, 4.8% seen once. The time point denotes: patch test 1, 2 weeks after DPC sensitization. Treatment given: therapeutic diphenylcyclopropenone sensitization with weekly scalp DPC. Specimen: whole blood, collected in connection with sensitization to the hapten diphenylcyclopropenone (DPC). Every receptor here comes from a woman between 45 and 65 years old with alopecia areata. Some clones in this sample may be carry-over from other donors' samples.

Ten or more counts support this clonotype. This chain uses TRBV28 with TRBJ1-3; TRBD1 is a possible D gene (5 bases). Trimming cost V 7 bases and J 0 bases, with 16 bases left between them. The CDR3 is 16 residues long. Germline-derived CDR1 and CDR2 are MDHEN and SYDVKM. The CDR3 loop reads CASTPDWGNSGNTIYF. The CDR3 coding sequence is TGTGCCAGCACCCCGGATTGGGGGAACTCTGGAAACACCATATATTTT.

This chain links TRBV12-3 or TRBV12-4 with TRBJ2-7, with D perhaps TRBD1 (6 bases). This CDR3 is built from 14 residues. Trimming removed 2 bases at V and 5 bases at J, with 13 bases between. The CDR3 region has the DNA TGTGCCAGCAGTTTATGGCAGGGGAGTAACGAGCAGTACTTC. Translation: CASSLWQGSNEQYF.

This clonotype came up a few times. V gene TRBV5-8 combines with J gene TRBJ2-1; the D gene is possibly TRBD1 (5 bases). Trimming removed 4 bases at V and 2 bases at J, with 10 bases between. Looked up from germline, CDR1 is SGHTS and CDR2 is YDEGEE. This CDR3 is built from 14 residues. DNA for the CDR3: TGTGCCAGCAGCCCAGGGAACGCCTACAATGAGCAGTTCTTC. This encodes CASSPGNAYNEQFF.

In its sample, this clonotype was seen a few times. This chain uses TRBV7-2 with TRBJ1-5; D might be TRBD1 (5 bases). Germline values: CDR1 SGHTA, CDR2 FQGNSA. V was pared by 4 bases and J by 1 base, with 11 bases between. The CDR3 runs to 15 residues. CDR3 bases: TGTGCCAGCAGCTCCTATAGGGACAGCAATCAGCCCCAGCATTTT. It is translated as CASSSYRDSNQPQHF.

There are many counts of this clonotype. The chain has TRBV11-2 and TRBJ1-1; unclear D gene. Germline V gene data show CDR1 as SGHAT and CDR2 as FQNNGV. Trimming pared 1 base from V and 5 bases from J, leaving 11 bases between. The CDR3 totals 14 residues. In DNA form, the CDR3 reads TGTGCCAGCAGCTTAGTCGCCCTTTGGACTGAAGCTTTCTTT. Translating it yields CASSLVALWTEAFF.

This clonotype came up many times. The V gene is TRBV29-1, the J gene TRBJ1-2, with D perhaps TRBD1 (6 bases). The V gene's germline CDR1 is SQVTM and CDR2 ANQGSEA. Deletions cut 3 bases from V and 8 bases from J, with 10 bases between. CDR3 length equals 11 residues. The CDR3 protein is CSVDRGEGYTF. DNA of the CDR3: TGCAGCGTTGATAGGGGGGAGGGCTACACCTTC.

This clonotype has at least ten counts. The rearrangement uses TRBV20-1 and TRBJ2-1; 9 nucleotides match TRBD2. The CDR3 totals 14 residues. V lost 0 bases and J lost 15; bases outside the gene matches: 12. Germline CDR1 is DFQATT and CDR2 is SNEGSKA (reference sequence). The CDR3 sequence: CSARDAGLAYGLFF. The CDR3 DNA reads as TGCAGTGCTAGAGATGCCGGACTAGCGTATGGACTGTTCTTC.

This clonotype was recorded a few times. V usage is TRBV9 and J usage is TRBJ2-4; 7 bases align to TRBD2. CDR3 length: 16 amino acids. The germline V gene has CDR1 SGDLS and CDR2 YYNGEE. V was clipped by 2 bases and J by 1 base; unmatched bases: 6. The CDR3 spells CASSVSTGGAKNIQYF. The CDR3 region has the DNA TGTGCCAGCAGCGTCTCCACGGGAGGCGCCAAAAACATTCAGTACTTC.

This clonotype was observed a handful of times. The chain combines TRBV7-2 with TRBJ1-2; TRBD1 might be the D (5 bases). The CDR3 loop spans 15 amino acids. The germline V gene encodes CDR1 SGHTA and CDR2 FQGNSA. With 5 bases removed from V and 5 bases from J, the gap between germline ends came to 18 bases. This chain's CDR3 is CASSLHGRGSYGYTF. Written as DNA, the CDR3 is TGTGCCAGCAGCCTGCATGGTAGGGGATCATATGGCTACACCTTC.

For the CDR3, the DNA is TGTGCCAGCAGCCGGACGGGCAATCCCCAGCCCCAGCATTTT. Encoded protein: CASSRTGNPQPQHF. The gene calls are TRBV7-2 and TRBJ1-5; D is unresolved. CDR1 is SGHTA and CDR2 is FQGNSA in the germline V gene. The CDR3 loop spans 14 amino acids. Between the trimmed V and J ends, which lost 5 bases and 7 bases, there was a span of 15 bases. Supplemented by reference TRBV7-2 and TRBJ1-5, the full variable domain reads GAGVSQSPSNKVTEKGKDVELRCDPISGHTALYWYRQSLGQGLEFLIYFQGNSAPDKSGLPSDRFSAERTGGSVSTLTIQRTQQEDSAVYLCASSRTGNPQPQHFGDGTRLSIL.

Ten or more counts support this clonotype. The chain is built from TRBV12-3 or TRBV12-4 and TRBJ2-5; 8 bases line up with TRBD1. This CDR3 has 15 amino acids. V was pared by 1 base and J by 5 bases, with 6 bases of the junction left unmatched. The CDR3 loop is CASSLGSRGRETQYF. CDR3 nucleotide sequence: TGTGCCAGCAGTTTAGGGAGCAGGGGGCGCGAGACCCAGTACTTC.

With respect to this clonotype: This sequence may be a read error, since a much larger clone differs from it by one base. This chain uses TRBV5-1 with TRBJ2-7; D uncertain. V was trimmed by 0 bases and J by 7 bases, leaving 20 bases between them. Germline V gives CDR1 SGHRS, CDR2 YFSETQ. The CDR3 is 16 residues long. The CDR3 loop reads CASSLERSVRGLEQYF. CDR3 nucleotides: TGCGCCAGCAGCTTGGAACGTTCAGTGCGCGGTTTGGAGCAGTACTTC.

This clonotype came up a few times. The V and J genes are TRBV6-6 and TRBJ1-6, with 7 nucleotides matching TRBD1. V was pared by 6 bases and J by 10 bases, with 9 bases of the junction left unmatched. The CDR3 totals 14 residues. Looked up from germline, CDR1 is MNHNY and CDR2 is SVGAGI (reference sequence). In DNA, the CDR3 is TGTGCCAGCAGGGGCACAGGGGAGGGATCACCCCTCCACTTT. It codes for CASRGTGEGSPLHF.

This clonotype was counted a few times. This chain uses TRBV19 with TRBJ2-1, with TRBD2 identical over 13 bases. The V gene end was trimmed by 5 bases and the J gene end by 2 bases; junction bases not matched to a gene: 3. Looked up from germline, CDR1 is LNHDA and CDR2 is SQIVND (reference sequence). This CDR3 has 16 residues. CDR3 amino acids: CASSPGLAGAYNEQFF. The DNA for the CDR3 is TGTGCCAGTAGTCCCGGACTAGCGGGGGCCTACAATGAGCAGTTCTTC.